A selection of T cell receptor beta chains follows, all from one sample in a study of T-cell memory formation after mild COVID-19. TCRdb reprocessed the 5' RACE reads with MiXCR, giving one entry per CDR3 protein. The sample has about 140,000 distinct CDR3 sequences; roughly 13% are singletons. Material: PBMCs or a T cell subset sorted from them (not recorded which). The receptors come from an adult woman who had mild COVID-19 (a few samples of this study predate the infection). Cell type and time point are not known. Each CDR3 is given with its conserved first and last residue. A D gene is named only where the DNA matches it firmly. Not every row has a clone size; where given, it reads once, few, many or a size class.

V gene	D gene	J gene	clone size	CDR3 DNA	CDR3 protein
TRBV30	NA	TRBJ1-3	NA	TGTGCCTGGAGTGGAGTGAGCTCTGGAAACACCATATATTTT	CAWSGVSSGNTIYF
TRBV4-1	NA	TRBJ1-6	NA	TGCGCCAGCAGCCAAGATTGGCCCCTAGGGAATTCACCCCTCCACTTT	CASSQDWPLGNSPLHF
TRBV4-1	TRBD1	TRBJ2-7	few	TGCGCCAGCAGTTGGAGACAGGGACCCTACGAGCAGTACTTC	CASSWRQGPYEQYF
TRBV27	NA	TRBJ1-5	NA	TGTGCCAGCAGTTTATCGAAGGGTCAGCCCCAGCATTTT	CASSLSKGQPQHF
TRBV5-1	TRBD1	TRBJ2-4	many	TGCGCCAGCAGCTTGGCAGACAGGGGGCTGGACATTCAGTACTTC	CASSLADRGLDIQYF
TRBV27	NA	TRBJ2-7	few	TGTGCCAGCAGCCCTACCATAAACTACGAGCAGTACTTC	CASSPTINYEQYF
TRBV19	TRBD2	TRBJ2-3	NA	TGTGCCAGTAGTACCGGGACTAGCGGTAAATACTGGGATACGCAGTATTTT	CASSTGTSGKYWDTQYF
TRBV9	NA	TRBJ2-2	few	TGTGCCAGCAGCGTAGCTCCGGGAAACACCGGGGAGCTGTTTTTT	CASSVAPGNTGELFF
TRBV24-1	NA	TRBJ2-1	NA	TGTGCCACCAAGGACCAGAACGGCAATGAGCAGTTCTTC	CATKDQNGNEQFF
TRBV4-3	TRBD2	TRBJ2-7	few	TGCGCCAGCAGCCAAGATTTCTCCCCTAGCGGGAGGACTACCGGCTACGAGCAGTACTTC	CASSQDFSPSGRTTGYEQYF
TRBV4-3	NA	TRBJ1-1	NA	TGCGCCAGCAGCCAAGATCGCGACAGATGGAACACTGAAGCTTTCTTT	CASSQDRDRWNTEAFF
TRBV5-1	TRBD1	TRBJ1-6	NA	TGCGCCAGCAGCTTGGCCGGGACAGGGTATTCACCCCTCCACTTT	CASSLAGTGYSPLHF
TRBV4-1	TRBD1	TRBJ2-7	few	TGCGCCAGCAGCCAAGGGGGGACAGGCGAGCAGTACTTC	CASSQGGTGEQYF
TRBV28	NA	TRBJ2-3	NA	TGTGCCAGCAGTTTATGGGGGGGGCAGGGCATCGATACGCAGTATTTT	CASSLWGGQGIDTQYF
TRBV7-8	TRBD2	TRBJ2-1	NA	TGTGCCAGCAGCTTACCGGGACTAGCGGGAGGGCCGCACAATGAGCAGTTCTTC	CASSLPGLAGGPHNEQFF
TRBV2	TRBD1	TRBJ1-6	NA	TGTGCCAGCAGGGGACAGTATAATTCACCCCTCCACTTT	CASRGQYNSPLHF
TRBV12-3/TRBV12-4	NA	TRBJ2-5	few	TGTGCCAGCAGCCTCCCCGGAGAGCAAGAGACCCAGTACTTC	CASSLPGEQETQYF
TRBV7-9	TRBD1	TRBJ1-4	NA	TGTGCCAGCAGCTCCGGACCGGGACAGGGAGAAGAAAAACTGTTTTTT	CASSSGPGQGEEKLFF
TRBV5-1	TRBD1	TRBJ2-1	NA	TGCGCCAGCGGGACGACAGGGAATGAGCAGTTCTTC	CASGTTGNEQFF
TRBV5-1	NA	TRBJ2-5	NA	TGCGCCAGCATCCAAGATCTTGAAGAGACCCAGTACTTC	CASIQDLEETQYF
TRBV7-9	TRBD1	TRBJ2-1	few	TGTGTCAGCACCCTCGTGACAGGGATCGATGAGCAGTTCTTC	CVSTLVTGIDEQFF
TRBV12-3/TRBV12-4	NA	TRBJ2-3	few	TGTGCCAGCAGGACCTCCGGGCCCTACACAGATACGCAGTATTTT	CASRTSGPYTDTQYF
TRBV12-5	TRBD1	TRBJ2-1	NA	TGTGCTAGTGGTTTGGTCGGACAGGGGGCTCGCAATGAGCAGTTCTTC	CASGLVGQGARNEQFF
TRBV6-5	NA	TRBJ1-1	few	TGTGCCAGCAGTTACCCTGGGAAGAGGAACACTGAAGCTTTCTTT	CASSYPGKRNTEAFF
TRBV6-2/TRBV6-3	TRBD2	TRBJ2-7	few	TGTGCCAGCAGTTACTCGGGACTAGCGGGACGTTACGAGCAGTACTTC	CASSYSGLAGRYEQYF
TRBV7-2	NA	TRBJ2-3	few	TGTGCCAGCAGCTTAGCCCCCGACAGTTACACAGATACGCAGTATTTT	CASSLAPDSYTDTQYF
TRBV7-3	NA	TRBJ2-1	NA	TGTGCCAGCAGCTGGAGAGGGAACCCCGACAATGAGCAGTTCTTC	CASSWRGNPDNEQFF
TRBV24-1	TRBD1	TRBJ2-7	NA	TGTGCCACCAGTGACCCGGGACAGGGGACGCACGAGCAGTACTTC	CATSDPGQGTHEQYF
TRBV6-1	TRBD1	TRBJ1-1	NA	TGTGCCAGCAGTGAGTGGACAGGGAAGGATGAAGCTTTCTTT	CASSEWTGKDEAFF
TRBV24-1	NA	TRBJ2-2	NA	TGTGCCACCAGTTGGGACCGGGAGCTGTTTTTT	CATSWDRELFF
TRBV27	TRBD2	TRBJ2-3	few	TGTGCCAGCAGTTCTAGCGGGGGGGCAGATACGCAGTATTTT	CASSSSGGADTQYF
TRBV4-3	NA	TRBJ1-3	NA	TGCGCCAGCAGCCAAGATCACTTCTCTGGAAACACCATATATTTT	CASSQDHFSGNTIYF
TRBV7-8	NA	TRBJ2-7	NA	TGTGCCAGCAGCTCTTTCGAGGGGCAGTACTTC	CASSSFEGQYF
TRBV9	NA	TRBJ2-2	NA	TGTGCCAGCAGCGTTACAGGGAGTCCGAACACCGGGGAGCTGTTTTTT	CASSVTGSPNTGELFF
TRBV12-3/TRBV12-4	TRBD1	TRBJ2-2	NA	TGTGCCAGCAGTCTAGACAGGGACACCGGGGAGCTGTTTTTT	CASSLDRDTGELFF
TRBV5-1	TRBD1	TRBJ2-7	many	TGCGCCAGCAGCACTGGGACAGGGGGCTACGAGCAGTACTTC	CASSTGTGGYEQYF
TRBV11-3	TRBD2	TRBJ2-1	many	TGTGCCAGCAGCTTGGGACTAGCGGGAGGGCCGGGTAATGAGCAGTTCTTC	CASSLGLAGGPGNEQFF
TRBV4-1	NA	TRBJ1-6	few	TGCGCCAGCAGCCAAGAGCCCGGGCAGAGGCGATCACCCCTCCACTTT	CASSQEPGQRRSPLHF
TRBV10-3	NA	TRBJ1-2	NA	TGTGCCATCAGTACTGGAGAAGCTAACTATGGCTACACCTTC	CAISTGEANYGYTF
TRBV7-6	NA	TRBJ2-5	many	TGTGCCAGCAGCTTAGAGTCCACCAACCAAGAGACCCAGTACTTC	CASSLESTNQETQYF
TRBV7-9	NA	TRBJ1-2	NA	TGTGCCAGCAGCTCCACACGGCACGGACCGATCTTGTCCGGCTACACCTTC	CASSSTRHGPILSGYTF
TRBV10-3	TRBD2	TRBJ2-7	NA	TGTGCCATCAGTGAGCCTAGCGGGGGCCGAACCTACGAGCAGTACTTC	CAISEPSGGRTYEQYF
TRBV7-9	TRBD1	TRBJ1-2	NA	TGTGCCAGCAGCTTGACAGGGAGGAACTATGGCTACACCTTC	CASSLTGRNYGYTF
TRBV7-8	NA	TRBJ2-1	few	TGTGCCAGCAGCTTAGCCGGGTCTATCAATGAGCAGTTCTTC	CASSLAGSINEQFF
TRBV4-1	NA	TRBJ1-5	few	TGCGCCAGCACCAGCGTGGCGGGGGGCAATCAGCCCCAGCATTTT	CASTSVAGGNQPQHF
TRBV6-5	NA	TRBJ2-7	NA	TGTGCCAGCAGTTACTCTCGAAGTAGCGGAAACTCCTACGAGCAGTACTTC	CASSYSRSSGNSYEQYF
TRBV5-1	NA	TRBJ1-2	NA	TGCGCCAGCAGCTTGGAAGCAGGAAGCTATGGCTACACCTTC	CASSLEAGSYGYTF
TRBV7-9	TRBD1	TRBJ1-2	few	TGTGCCAGCAGCACAGCAGGGGGATCTAACTATGGCTACACCTTC	CASSTAGGSNYGYTF
TRBV20-1	NA	TRBJ2-3	many	TGCAGTGCTAGAGATCGGAAGGGGGGGCGGACCACAGATACGCAGTATTTT	CSARDRKGGRTTDTQYF
TRBV14	TRBD1	TRBJ2-1	few	TGTGCCAGCAGCCGCACAACCGGGACAGGGAAGAATGAGCAGTTCTTC	CASSRTTGTGKNEQFF